This T cell receptor (beta chain) was profiled in a study of blood T cell repertoires in COVID-19. Individuals drawn from 20 to 25 US areas were roughly 18 to 95 years old. This table comes from immunoSEQ multiplex PCR, and its TCRdb copy is limited to in-frame clones, with some not included. Among fewer than 350,000 clones listed, around 88% were seen once. The material sequenced was PBMCs or T cells enriched from blood (not recorded which). This clonotype was obtained from a woman aged 40 to 50 who had recovered from COVID-19.

The CDR3 loop is CASSEAGAGGNEQFF. The CDR3 DNA sequence: TGTGCCAGCAGTGAAGCGGGAGCGGGAGGAAATGAGCAGTTCTTC. The rearrangement uses TRBV2 and TRBJ2-1; 9 bases agree with TRBD2. CDR3 length: 15 residues. CDR1 is SNHLY and CDR2 is FYNNEI in the germline V gene. Unmatched junction bases numbered 4, after V lost 0 bases and J lost 7 bases.